Below are 8 T cell receptor beta chains sequenced from a single sample in a study of T-cell memory formation after mild COVID-19. TCRdb re-called the 5' RACE reads through MiXCR, storing one row per CDR3 protein. The profile covers around 150,000 distinct CDR3 sequences, with approximately 14% appearing a single time and over 12% taken by the ten largest. Source material: PBMCs or a T cell subset sorted from them (not recorded which). These receptor sequences come from an adult woman who had mild COVID-19 (a few samples of this study predate the infection). Cell type and time point are not known.

This clonotype was found many times. V is TRBV20-1 and J is TRBJ2-7; no reliable D call. Per germline, CDR1 DFQATT and CDR2 SNEGSKA (reference sequence). The CDR3 runs to 12 residues. V was clipped by 0 bases and J by 4 bases, with 7 bases between them. CDR3 sequence: CSAREAQYEQYF. CDR3 nucleotide sequence: TGCAGTGCTAGAGAGGCCCAATACGAGCAGTACTTC.

Ten or more counts support this clonotype. This chain connects TRBV5-6 to TRBJ2-1; 9 bases align to TRBD1. Germline V CDR1 and CDR2: SGHDT, YYEEEE. V lost 8 bases, J lost 5 bases, and 2 bases stayed unmatched. The CDR3 is made up of 12 amino acids. The CDR3 protein is CARGQGDNEQFF. The CDR3 coding sequence is TGTGCCAGGGGACAGGGTGACAATGAGCAGTTCTTC.

This clonotype was observed a handful of times. V gene TRBV7-9 combines with J gene TRBJ2-1; D is ambiguous. The V end lost 5 bases, the J end lost 7 bases, and 12 bases lay between the germline ends. Germline V CDR1 and CDR2: SEHNR, FQNEAQ (reference sequence). CDR3 length equals 13 residues. CDR3: CASSPRMGNEQFF. CDR3 coding DNA: TGTGCCAGCAGCCCCCGAATGGGGAATGAGCAGTTCTTC.

The V gene is TRBV4-3, the J gene TRBJ1-5, with 7 bases aligning to TRBD1. Germline lookup yields CDR1 LGHNA and CDR2 YSLEER. V lost 1 base and J lost 4; bases outside the gene matches: 4. There are 15 residues in the CDR3. CDR3 protein: CASSQGQGENQPQHF. CDR3 DNA sequence: TGCGCCAGCAGCCAAGGACAGGGAGAAAATCAGCCCCAGCATTTT.

This clonotype was seen only a few times. This rearrangement joins TRBV3-1 to TRBJ2-7; 7 nucleotides match TRBD2. From germline, CDR1 is LGHDT and CDR2 YNNKEL (reference sequence). V dropped 3 bases and J dropped 1; count of bases not matched to a gene: 6. This CDR3 has 15 residues. The CDR3 DNA reads TGTGCCAGCAGCCAGTTAGGACTAGAATCCTACGAGCAGTACTTC. It specifies CASSQLGLESYEQYF.

This chain joins TRBV20-1 and TRBJ2-7, with 7 bases matching TRBD1. Trimming at V came to 5 bases and at J to 5 bases, leaving 6 bases not matched to a gene. CDR3 length: 12 residues. CDR1 DFQATT and CDR2 SNEGSKA come from the germline V gene (reference sequence). Written as DNA, the CDR3 is TGCAGTGCTCGCCACGACAGGGACGAGCAGTACTTC. This gives the protein CSARHDRDEQYF.

This clonotype was detected only a few times. The chain is built from TRBV5-1 and TRBJ2-1; 8 nucleotides line up with TRBD2. Trimming removed 0 bases from V and 7 bases from J; junction bases left unmatched: 15. Germline CDR1 is SGHRS and CDR2 is YFSETQ. The CDR3 runs to 18 residues. The CDR3 reads CASSLDIRSISGANEQFF. As DNA, the CDR3 is TGCGCCAGCAGCTTGGATATAAGGAGTATTAGCGGGGCGAATGAGCAGTTCTTC.

This clonotype has just a few counts. The rearrangement uses TRBV7-9 and TRBJ2-3, with 8 bases fitting TRBD2. After removal of 5 bases from V and 5 bases from J, the junction contained 15 bases not matched to a gene. Germline-derived CDR1 and CDR2 are SEHNR and FQNEAQ (reference sequence). This CDR3 has 17 amino acids. CDR3: CASSHPGLVLLQDTQYF. CDR3 DNA: TGTGCCAGCAGCCACCCGGGACTAGTCCTGCTGCAAGATACGCAGTATTTT. The whole variable domain, remainder taken from reference TRBV7-9 and TRBJ2-3, is DTGVSQNPRHKITKRGQNVTFRCDPISEHNRLYWYRQTLGQGPEFLTYFQNEAQLEKSRLLSDRFSAERPKGSFSTLEIQRTEQGDSAMYLCASSHPGLVLLQDTQYFGPGTRLTVL.